Here is one TCR beta chain with its context. This specimen belongs to a study of blood T cell repertoires in COVID-19. As for the study in general: Sites in the United States, Italy and Spain provided acute and convalescent COVID-19 samples. T cells, B-cell-depleted T cells, or PBMCs supplied cDNA or gDNA.

Patients at the Seattle site were enrolled during active infection and followed longitudinally. Per the study methods: By means of reference gene primer amplification, nucleated cell counts were estimated. This table comes from immunoSEQ multiplex PCR, and its TCRdb copy is limited to in-frame clones, with some not included. Clone size and the V and J calls come from that table; the DNA yielded D and trimming. The sample has more than 300,000 clones, nearly 90% seen once. The source of this sequence is a woman aged 40 to 49 with COVID-19, enrolled during active disease. Sequenced material: peripheral blood.

The CDR3 loop is CASTYKTGLLNTGELFF. The CDR3 nucleotides read TGTGCCAGCACCTACAAAACGGGACTTCTGAACACCGGGGAGCTGTTTTTT. V usage is TRBV5-6 and J usage is TRBJ2-2, with D possibly matching TRBD2 (6 bases). The CDR3 has 17 amino acids. In germline, CDR1 is SGHDT, CDR2 YYEEEE. Trimming shortened V by 6 bases and J by 1 base, and 19 bases separated the two germline ends.